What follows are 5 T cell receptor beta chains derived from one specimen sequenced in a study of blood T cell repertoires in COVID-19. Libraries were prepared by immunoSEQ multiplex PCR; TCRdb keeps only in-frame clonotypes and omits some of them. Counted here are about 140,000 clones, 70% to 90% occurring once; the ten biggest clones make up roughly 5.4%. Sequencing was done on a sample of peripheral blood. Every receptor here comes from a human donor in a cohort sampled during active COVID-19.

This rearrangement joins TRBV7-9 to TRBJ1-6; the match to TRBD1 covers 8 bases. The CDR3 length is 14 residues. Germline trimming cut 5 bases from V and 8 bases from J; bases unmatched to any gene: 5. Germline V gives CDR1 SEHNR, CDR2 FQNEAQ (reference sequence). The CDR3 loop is CASSLRQGYSPLHF. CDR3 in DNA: TGTGCCAGCAGCCTAAGACAGGGGTATTCACCCCTCCACTTT.

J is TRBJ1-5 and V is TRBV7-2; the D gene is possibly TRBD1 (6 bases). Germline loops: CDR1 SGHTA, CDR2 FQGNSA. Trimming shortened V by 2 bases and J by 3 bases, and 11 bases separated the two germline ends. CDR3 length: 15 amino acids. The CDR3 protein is CASSLNRVANQPQHF. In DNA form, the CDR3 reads TGTGCCAGCAGCTTAAACAGGGTGGCCAATCAGCCCCAGCATTTT.

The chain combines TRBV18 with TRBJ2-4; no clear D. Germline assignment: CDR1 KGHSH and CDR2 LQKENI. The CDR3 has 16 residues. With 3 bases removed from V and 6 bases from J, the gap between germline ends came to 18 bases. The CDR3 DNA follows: TGTGCCAGCTCACCTATACCGACCCACCCGGGAAACATTCAGTACTTC. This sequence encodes CASSPIPTHPGNIQYF.

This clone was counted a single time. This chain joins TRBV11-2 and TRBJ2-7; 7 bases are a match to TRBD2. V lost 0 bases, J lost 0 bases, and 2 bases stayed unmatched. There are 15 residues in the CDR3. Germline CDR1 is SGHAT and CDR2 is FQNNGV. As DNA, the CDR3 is TGTGCCAGCAGCTTAGAAGGCGGGAGCTCCTACGAGCAGTACTTC. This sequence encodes CASSLEGGSSYEQYF.

CDR3 loop: CSASRTSGDYEQYF. In DNA form, the CDR3 reads TGCAGTGCTAGTCGGACTAGCGGGGACTACGAGCAGTACTTC. The gene calls are TRBV20-1 and TRBJ2-7; TRBD2 agrees at 12 bases. The CDR3 covers 14 residues. Germline trimming cut 3 bases from V and 3 bases from J; bases unmatched to any gene: 3. Germline CDR1 DFQATT, CDR2 SNEGSKA (reference sequence).